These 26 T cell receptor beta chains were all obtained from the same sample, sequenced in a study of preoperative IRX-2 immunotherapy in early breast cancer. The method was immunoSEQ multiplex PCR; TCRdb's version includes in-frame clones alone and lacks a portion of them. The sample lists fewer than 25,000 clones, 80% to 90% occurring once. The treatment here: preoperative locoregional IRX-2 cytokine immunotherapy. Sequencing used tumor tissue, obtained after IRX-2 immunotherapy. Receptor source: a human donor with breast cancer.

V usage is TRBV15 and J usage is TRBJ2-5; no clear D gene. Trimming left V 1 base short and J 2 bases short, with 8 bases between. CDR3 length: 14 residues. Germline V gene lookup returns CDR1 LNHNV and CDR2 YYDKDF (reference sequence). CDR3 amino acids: CATSRVGQQETQYF. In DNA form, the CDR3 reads TGTGCCACCAGCAGAGTTGGTCAGCAAGAGACCCAGTACTTC.

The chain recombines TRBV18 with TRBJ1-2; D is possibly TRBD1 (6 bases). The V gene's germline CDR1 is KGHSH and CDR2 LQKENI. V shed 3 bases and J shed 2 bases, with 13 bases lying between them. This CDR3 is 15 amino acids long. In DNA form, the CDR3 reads TGTGCCAGCTCACCGGGTTGGACAGACAACTATGGCTACACCTTC. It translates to CASSPGWTDNYGYTF.

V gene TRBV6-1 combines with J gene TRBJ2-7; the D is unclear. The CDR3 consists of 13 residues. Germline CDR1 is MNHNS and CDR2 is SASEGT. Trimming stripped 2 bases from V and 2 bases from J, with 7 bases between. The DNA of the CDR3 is TGTGCCAGCAGTGAAACCGAAACCTACGAGCAGTACGTC. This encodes CASSETETYEQYV.

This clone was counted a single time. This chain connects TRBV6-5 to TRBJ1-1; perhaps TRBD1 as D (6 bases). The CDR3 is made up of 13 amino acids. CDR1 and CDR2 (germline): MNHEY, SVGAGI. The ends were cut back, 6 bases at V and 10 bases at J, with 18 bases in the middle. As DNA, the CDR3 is TGTGCCAGCAGAAGCGGGACACCCCCTGGAGCTTTCTTT. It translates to CASRSGTPPGAFF.

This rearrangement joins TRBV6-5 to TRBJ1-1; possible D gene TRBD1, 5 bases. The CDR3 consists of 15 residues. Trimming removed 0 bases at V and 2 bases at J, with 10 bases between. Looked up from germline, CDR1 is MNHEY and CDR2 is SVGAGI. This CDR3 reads CASSYSTAGNTEAFF. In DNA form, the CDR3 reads TGTGCCAGCAGTTACTCGACAGCAGGAAACACTGAAGCTTTCTTT.

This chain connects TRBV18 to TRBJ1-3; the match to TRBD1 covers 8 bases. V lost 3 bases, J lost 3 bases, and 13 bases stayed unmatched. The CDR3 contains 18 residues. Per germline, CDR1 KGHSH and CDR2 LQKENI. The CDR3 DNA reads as TGTGCCAGCTCACCGCCCGGGACAGGATTGGGGCTTGGAAACACCATATATTTT. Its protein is CASSPPGTGLGLGNTIYF.

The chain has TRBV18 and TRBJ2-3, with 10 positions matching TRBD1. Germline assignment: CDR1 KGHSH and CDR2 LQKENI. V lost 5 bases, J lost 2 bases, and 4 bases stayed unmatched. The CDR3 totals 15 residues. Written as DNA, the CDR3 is TGTGCCAGCTCATGGGGACAGGGGAACACAGATACGCAGTATTTT. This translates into CASSWGQGNTDTQYF. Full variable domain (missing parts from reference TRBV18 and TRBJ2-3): NAGVMQNPRHLVRRRGQEARLRCSPMKGHSHVYWYRQLPEEGLKFMVYLQKENIIDESGMPKERFSAEFPKEGPSILRIQQVVRGDSAAYFCASSWGQGNTDTQYFGPGTRLTVL.

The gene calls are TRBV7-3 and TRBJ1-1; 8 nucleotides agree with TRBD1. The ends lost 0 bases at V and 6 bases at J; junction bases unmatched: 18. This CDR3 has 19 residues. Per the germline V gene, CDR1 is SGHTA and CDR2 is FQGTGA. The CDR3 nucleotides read TGTGCCAGCAGCTTAACGGGCAGGGGGCGCTTTGGTGGGCTTGCTGAAGCTTTCTTT. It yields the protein CASSLTGRGRFGGLAEAFF.

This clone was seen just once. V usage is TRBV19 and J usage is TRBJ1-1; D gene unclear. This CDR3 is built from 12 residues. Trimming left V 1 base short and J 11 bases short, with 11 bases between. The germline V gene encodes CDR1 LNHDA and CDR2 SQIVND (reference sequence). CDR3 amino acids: CASSIVNARAFF. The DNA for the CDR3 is TGTGCCAGTAGTATAGTTAACGCGAGGGCTTTCTTT.

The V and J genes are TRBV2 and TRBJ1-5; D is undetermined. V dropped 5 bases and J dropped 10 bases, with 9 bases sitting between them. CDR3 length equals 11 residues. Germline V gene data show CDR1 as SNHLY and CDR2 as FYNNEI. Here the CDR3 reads CASSLDIPQHF. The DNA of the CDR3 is TGTGCCAGCAGTCTTGACATACCCCAGCATTTT.

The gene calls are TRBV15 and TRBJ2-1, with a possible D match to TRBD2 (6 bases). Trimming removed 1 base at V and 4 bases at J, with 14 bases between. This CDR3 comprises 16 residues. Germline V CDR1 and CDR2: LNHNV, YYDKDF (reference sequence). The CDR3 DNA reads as TGTGCCACCAGCAGAGCTTGGGGGGTCCCTTACAATGAGCAGTTCTTC. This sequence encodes CATSRAWGVPYNEQFF. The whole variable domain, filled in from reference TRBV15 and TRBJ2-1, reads DAMVIQNPRYQVTQFGKPVTLSCSQTLNHNVMYWYQQKSSQAPKLLFHYYDKDFNNEADTPDNFQSRRPNTSFCFLDIRSPGLGDTAMYLCATSRAWGVPYNEQFFGPGTRLTVL.

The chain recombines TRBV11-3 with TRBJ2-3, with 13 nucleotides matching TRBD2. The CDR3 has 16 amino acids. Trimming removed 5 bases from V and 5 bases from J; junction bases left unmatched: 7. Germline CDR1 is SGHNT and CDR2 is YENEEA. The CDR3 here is CASSGTSGGALDTQYF. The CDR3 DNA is TGTGCCAGCAGCGGAACTAGCGGGGGGGCCTTAGATACGCAGTATTTT.

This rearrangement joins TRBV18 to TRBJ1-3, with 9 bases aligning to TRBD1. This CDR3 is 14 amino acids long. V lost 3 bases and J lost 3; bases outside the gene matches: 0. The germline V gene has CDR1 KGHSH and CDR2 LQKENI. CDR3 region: CASSPGQGGNTIYF. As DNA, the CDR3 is TGTGCCAGCTCACCGGGACAGGGTGGAAACACCATATATTTT.

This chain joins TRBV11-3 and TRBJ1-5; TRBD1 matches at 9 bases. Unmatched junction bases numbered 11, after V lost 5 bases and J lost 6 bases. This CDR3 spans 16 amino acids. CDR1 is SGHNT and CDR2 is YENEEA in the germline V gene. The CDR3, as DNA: TGTGCCAGCAGCCAAAAACCGGGACAGGGTCGTCAGCCCCAGCATTTT. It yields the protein CASSQKPGQGRQPQHF.

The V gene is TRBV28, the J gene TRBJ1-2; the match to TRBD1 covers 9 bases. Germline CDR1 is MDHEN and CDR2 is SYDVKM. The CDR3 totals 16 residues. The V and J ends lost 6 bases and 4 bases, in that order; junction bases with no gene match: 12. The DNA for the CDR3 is TGTGCCAGCAGCCTCACAGGGGGCGCGTTTAGCTATGGCTACACCTTC. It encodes CASSLTGGAFSYGYTF.

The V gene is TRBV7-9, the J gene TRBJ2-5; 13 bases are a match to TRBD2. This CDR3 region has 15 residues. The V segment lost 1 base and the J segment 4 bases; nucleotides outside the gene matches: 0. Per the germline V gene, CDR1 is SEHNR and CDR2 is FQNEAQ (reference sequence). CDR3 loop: CASSLGLAGGETQYF. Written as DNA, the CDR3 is TGTGCCAGCAGCTTAGGACTAGCGGGAGGAGAGACCCAGTACTTC.

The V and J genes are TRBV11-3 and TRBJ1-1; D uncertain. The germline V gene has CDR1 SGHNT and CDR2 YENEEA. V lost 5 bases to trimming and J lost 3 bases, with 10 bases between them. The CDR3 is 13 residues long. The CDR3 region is CASSPRRDTEAFF. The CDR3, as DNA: TGTGCCAGCAGCCCCCGCCGGGACACTGAAGCTTTCTTT.

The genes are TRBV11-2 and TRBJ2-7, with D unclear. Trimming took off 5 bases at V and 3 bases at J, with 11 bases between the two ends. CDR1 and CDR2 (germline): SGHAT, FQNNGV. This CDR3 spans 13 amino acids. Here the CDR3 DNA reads TGTGCCAGCAGCAAAATGGGATACTACGAGCAGTACTTC. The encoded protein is CASSKMGYYEQYF.

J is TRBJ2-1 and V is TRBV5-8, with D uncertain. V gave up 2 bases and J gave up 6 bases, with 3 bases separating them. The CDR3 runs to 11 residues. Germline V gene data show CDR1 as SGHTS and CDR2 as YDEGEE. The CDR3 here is CASSLTNEQFF. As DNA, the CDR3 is TGTGCCAGCAGCTTAACCAATGAGCAGTTCTTC.

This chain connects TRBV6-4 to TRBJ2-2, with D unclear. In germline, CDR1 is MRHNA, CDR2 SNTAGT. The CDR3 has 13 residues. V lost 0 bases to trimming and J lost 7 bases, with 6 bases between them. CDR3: CASSDSAVGELFF. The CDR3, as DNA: TGTGCCAGCAGTGACTCTGCGGTCGGGGAGCTGTTTTTT.

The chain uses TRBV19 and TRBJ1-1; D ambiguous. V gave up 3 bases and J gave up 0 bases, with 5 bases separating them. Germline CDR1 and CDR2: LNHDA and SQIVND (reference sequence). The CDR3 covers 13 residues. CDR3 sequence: CASSITVNTEAFF. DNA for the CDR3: TGTGCCAGTAGTATTACGGTGAACACTGAAGCTTTCTTT. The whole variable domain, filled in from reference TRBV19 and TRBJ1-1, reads DGGITQSPKYLFRKEGQNVTLSCEQNLNHDAMYWYRQDPGQGLRLIYYSQIVNDFQKGDIAEGYSVSREKKESFPLTVTSAQKNPTAFYLCASSITVNTEAFFGQGTRLTVV.

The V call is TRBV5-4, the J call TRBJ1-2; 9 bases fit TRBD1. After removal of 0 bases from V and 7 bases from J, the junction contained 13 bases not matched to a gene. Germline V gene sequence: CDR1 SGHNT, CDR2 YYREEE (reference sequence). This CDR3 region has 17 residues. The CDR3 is CASSLGSGTGWRGGYTF. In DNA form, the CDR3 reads TGTGCCAGCAGCTTGGGCTCCGGGACAGGGTGGAGAGGTGGCTACACCTTC.

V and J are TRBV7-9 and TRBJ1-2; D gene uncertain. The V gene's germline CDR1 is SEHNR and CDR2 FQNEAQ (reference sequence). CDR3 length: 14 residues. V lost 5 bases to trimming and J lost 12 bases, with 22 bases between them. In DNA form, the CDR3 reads TGTGCCAGCAGCCCCCCCGTGGCCTGGTGGGTCCACACCTTC. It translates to CASSPPVAWWVHTF.

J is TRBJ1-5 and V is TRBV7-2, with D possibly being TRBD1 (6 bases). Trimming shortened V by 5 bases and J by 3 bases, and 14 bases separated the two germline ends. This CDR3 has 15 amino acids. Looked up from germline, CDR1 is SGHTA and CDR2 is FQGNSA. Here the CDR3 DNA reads TGTGCCAGCAGCAGGGACATCCGCCCCAATCAGCCCCAGCATTTT. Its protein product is CASSRDIRPNQPQHF.

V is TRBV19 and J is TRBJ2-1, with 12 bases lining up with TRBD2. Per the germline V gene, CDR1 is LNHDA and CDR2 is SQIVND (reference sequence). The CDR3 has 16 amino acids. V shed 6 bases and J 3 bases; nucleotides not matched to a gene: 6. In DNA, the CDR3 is TGTGCCAGTAGCCCTAGCGGGGGGGGAATCTACAATGAGCAGTTCTTC. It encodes CASSPSGGGIYNEQFF.

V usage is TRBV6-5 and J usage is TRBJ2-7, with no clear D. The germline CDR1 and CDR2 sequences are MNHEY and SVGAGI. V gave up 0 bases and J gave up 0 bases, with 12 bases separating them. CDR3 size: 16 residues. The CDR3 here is CASSYSSRLNSYEQYF. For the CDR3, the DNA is TGTGCCAGCAGTTACTCTTCCAGGTTAAACTCCTACGAGCAGTACTTC.